This TCR beta chain was obtained from a study of beta chain features in type 1 diabetes. Reverse transcription of all isolated RNA meant that expressed TCRB transcripts were sequenced. Some clones are missing from TCRdb's copy, which holds only in-frame ones; the method was immunoSEQ multiplex PCR. The data contain tens of thousands of clones, around a third of them seen just once; the ten biggest clones take up 0.35% to 0.45%. The CDR3 consists of 15 residues. The V gene's germline CDR1 is SGHAT and CDR2 FQNNGV. V trimming: 0 bases; J trimming: 7 bases; junction bases outside the gene matches: 6. Study-level results: Researchers report that Type 1 diabetes patients had moderately but significantly shorter TCRB CDR3s across all four CD4+ subsets. Patients with type 1 diabetes carried fewer insertions and had more deletions at their VDJ junctions.

Only a few counts were recorded for this clone. The antigen is unknown. The source material was stem cell memory CD4+ T cells from blood. The clonotype was recovered from a woman between 18 and 29 years old in good health. The V and J genes are TRBV11-2 and TRBJ1-5; 7 bases are a match to TRBD1. CDR3 sequence: CASSLDPGQNQPQHF. The CDR3 DNA follows: TGTGCCAGCAGCTTAGATCCGGGACAGAACCAGCCCCAGCATTTT.